A selection of T cell receptor beta chains follows, all from one sample in a study of CD8+CD57+ T cells in acquired aplastic anemia. TCRdb reanalysed the reads using MiXCR and keeps one entry per CDR3 protein. The repertoire holds roughly 280,000 distinct CDR3 sequences, with 45% to 65% as singletons. The material sequenced was sorted CD4+, CD8+, or CD8+CD57+ T cells (not recorded which) from PBMCs. Every receptor here comes from a human donor with aplastic anemia. Each CDR3 is given with its conserved first and last residue. D genes are given only for firm matches. A clone size is listed for some rows: how often the clone was seen (once, few, many), or a class if it is expanded.

V: TRBV25-1; J: TRBJ1-4; D: TRBD1; size: .; CDR3: CASGEKQGWTNEKLFF; DNA: TGTGCCAGCGGAGAGAAACAGGGGTGGACTAATGAAAAACTGTTTTTT
V: TRBV12-3/TRBV12-4; J: TRBJ1-2; D: .; size: .; CDR3: CASRPGVNYGYTF; DNA: TGTGCCAGCAGACCAGGGGTTAACTATGGCTACACCTTC
V: TRBV20-1; J: TRBJ2-2; D: .; size: .; CDR3: CSARSGELFF; DNA: TGCAGTGCTAGATCCGGGGAGCTGTTTTTT
V: TRBV10-3; J: TRBJ2-5; D: TRBD2; size: .; CDR3: CAIKSGTSGSIREETQYF; DNA: TGTGCCATCAAATCCGGGACTAGCGGGAGTATTCGGGAAGAGACCCAGTACTTC
V: TRBV6-5; J: TRBJ2-1; D: .; size: many; CDR3: CASRPDHNYNEQFF; DNA: TGTGCCAGCAGACCGGACCATAACTACAATGAGCAGTTCTTC
V: TRBV5-1; J: TRBJ1-1; D: .; size: .; CDR3: CASWVTGSMNTEAFF; DNA: TGCGCCAGCTGGGTGACAGGTTCCATGAACACTGAAGCTTTCTTT
V: TRBV7-6; J: TRBJ1-2; D: .; size: .; CDR3: CASSLAAGSPVPNYGYTF; DNA: TGTGCCAGCAGCTTAGCCGCCGGGAGCCCCGTCCCCAACTATGGCTACACCTTC
V: TRBV5-4; J: TRBJ2-1; D: .; size: .; CDR3: CASSPAGGTNEQFF; DNA: TGTGCCAGCAGCCCGGCTGGAGGGACCAATGAGCAGTTCTTC
V: TRBV6-1; J: TRBJ1-5; D: .; size: few; CDR3: CASSEAGLYSNQPQHF; DNA: TGTGCCAGCAGTGAAGCAGGACTGTATAGCAATCAGCCCCAGCATTTT
V: TRBV7-8; J: TRBJ1-1; D: .; size: .; CDR3: CASSHEHTEAFF; DNA: TGTGCCAGCAGCCATGAGCACACTGAAGCTTTCTTT
V: TRBV20-1; J: TRBJ1-2; D: .; size: .; CDR3: CSARETYGYTF; DNA: TGCAGTGCTAGGGAAACCTATGGCTACACCTTC
V: TRBV10-2; J: TRBJ1-2; D: .; size: few; CDR3: CASSYRDGYTF; DNA: TGCGCCAGCAGTTACAGGGACGGCTACACCTTC
V: TRBV12-3/TRBV12-4; J: TRBJ1-2; D: .; size: many; CDR3: CASSFSGSYGYTF; DNA: TGTGCCAGCAGTTTCTCAGGGAGCTATGGCTACACCTTC
V: TRBV6-5; J: TRBJ1-3; D: TRBD1; size: many; CDR3: CASSYSRGLGNTIYF; DNA: TGTGCCAGCAGTTACTCAAGGGGGCTTGGAAACACCATATATTTT
V: TRBV11-3; J: TRBJ2-3; D: .; size: .; CDR3: CASSPRVEDTQYF; DNA: TGTGCCAGCAGCCCGCGGGTGGAGGATACGCAGTATTTT
V: TRBV2; J: TRBJ2-7; D: TRBD2; size: .; CDR3: CASSLSPSGSTYYGQYF; DNA: TGTGCCAGCAGTTTATCCCCTAGCGGCTCTACGTACTACGGGCAGTACTTC
V: TRBV24-1; J: TRBJ1-1; D: .; size: .; CDR3: CATSDSHTEAFF; DNA: TGTGCCACCAGTGATTCGCACACTGAAGCTTTCTTT
V: TRBV24-1; J: TRBJ1-1; D: .; size: many; CDR3: CATSVTGNTEAFF; DNA: TGTGCCACCAGTGTCACAGGGAACACTGAAGCTTTCTTT
V: TRBV2; J: TRBJ1-5; D: .; size: .; CDR3: CATGSSSPQHF; DNA: TGTGCCACCGGATCAAGTTCGCCCCAGCATTTT
V: TRBV5-1; J: TRBJ1-3; D: .; size: few; CDR3: CASSTVGNTIYF; DNA: TGTGCCAGCAGCACAGTCGGAAACACCATATATTTT
V: TRBV6-1; J: TRBJ2-2; D: .; size: many; CDR3: CASSEWAGSQNTGELFF; DNA: TGTGCCAGCAGTGAATGGGCCGGCAGTCAGAACACCGGGGAGCTGTTTTTT
V: TRBV6-5; J: TRBJ2-7; D: TRBD2; size: many; CDR3: CASSYSGGLEQYF; DNA: TGTGCCAGCAGTTACTCGGGAGGGTTGGAGCAGTACTTC
V: TRBV7-2; J: TRBJ2-2; D: .; size: .; CDR3: CASSFPGGELFF; DNA: TGTGCCAGCAGCTTCCCGGGGGGGGAGCTGTTTTTT
V: TRBV29-1; J: TRBJ2-3; D: .; size: .; CDR3: CSVDVGSTDTRYF; DNA: TGCAGCGTTGACGTGGGGTCCACAGATACGCGGTATTTT
V: TRBV20-1; J: TRBJ2-1; D: .; size: .; CDR3: CSASSHQVNEQFF; DNA: TGCAGTGCCAGCAGCCATCAGGTGAATGAGCAGTTCTTC
V: TRBV20-1; J: TRBJ2-7; D: .; size: .; CDR3: CSATQGNSCEQYF; DNA: TGCAGTGCTACGCAGGGGAATTCCTGCGAGCAGTACTTC
V: TRBV9; J: TRBJ2-7; D: TRBD2; size: .; CDR3: CASSTLAGAGYEQYF; DNA: TGTGCCAGCAGCACCTTAGCGGGAGCGGGGTACGAGCAGTACTTC
V: TRBV9; J: TRBJ2-1; D: TRBD2; size: many; CDR3: CASSVGLAEIQGEQFF; DNA: TGTGCCAGCAGCGTGGGACTAGCGGAGATACAGGGGGAGCAGTTCTTC
V: TRBV4-1; J: TRBJ2-1; D: .; size: many; CDR3: CASSQGAARGLYNEQFF; DNA: TGCGCCAGCAGCCAAGGCGCGGCGCGGGGACTGTACAATGAGCAGTTCTTC
V: TRBV2; J: TRBJ2-3; D: .; size: .; CDR3: CASSLVQGADTQYF; DNA: TGTGCCAGCAGCTTAGTACAGGGTGCAGATACGCAGTATTTT